This is a list of T cell receptor beta chains from one sample in a study of cytomegalovirus exposure and HLA in healthy donors. Assay: immunoSEQ multiplex PCR; the TCRdb copy retains only in-frame clones and omits some. The sample consists of approximately 200,000 clones, roughly 80% of them appearing once. The sample was PBMCs. These receptors all come from a girl aged 2-10 years in good health and CMV-seronegative. Both conserved end residues are part of each CDR3. Each record gives: D gene, V gene, J gene, clone size, CDR3 DNA, CDR3 protein. A D gene is named only where the DNA matches it firmly. Clone size appears in some rows only: once, few, many, or a class for an expanded clone.

NA	TRBV5-1	TRBJ2-1	NA	TGCGCCAGCAGCCCCCGAGGCGCGGGGAGCTCCTACAATGAGCAGTTCTTC	CASSPRGAGSSYNEQFF
TRBD2	TRBV9	TRBJ2-2	NA	TGTGCCAGCAGCGTAGCGAGCGGGGGGGCAAGCGGGGAGCTGTTTTTT	CASSVASGGASGELFF
TRBD1	TRBV5-4	TRBJ1-2	NA	TGTGCCAGCAGACCCCGGGACAGGGGGTATGGCTACACCTTC	CASRPRDRGYGYTF
TRBD1	TRBV7-9	TRBJ1-3	NA	TGTGCCAGCAGCGCTTCGGGACAGCCTGGAAACACCATATATTTT	CASSASGQPGNTIYF
TRBD1	TRBV10-3	TRBJ2-2	NA	TGTGCCATCAGGCGGGACAGGGGGCCGGGGGAGCTGTTTTTT	CAIRRDRGPGELFF
NA	TRBV10-2	TRBJ1-1	once	TGCGCCAGCAGCGAACGACAGGTTTCTATGGGCACTGAAGCTTTCTTT	CASSERQVSMGTEAFF
NA	TRBV7-2	TRBJ2-2	few	TGTGCCAGCAGGTATATAGCGAACACCGGGGAGCTGTTTTTT	CASRYIANTGELFF
NA	TRBV5-1	TRBJ2-7	NA	TGCGCCAGCAGCTTGGAGGCAGGCCATGGACAGTACTTC	CASSLEAGHGQYF
NA	TRBV7-9	TRBJ2-5	NA	TGTGCCAGCAGCGCAACACCCCTGGATGCGGGGTACTTC	CASSATPLDAGYF
NA	TRBV7-6	TRBJ1-1	NA	TGTGCCAGCAGCTTATCCTCCTCTTACACTGAAGCTTTCTTT	CASSLSSSYTEAFF
NA	TRBV30	TRBJ2-1	NA	TGTGCCTGGAGTGTATTTAGCGAACCACCCAACAATGAGCAGTTCTTC	CAWSVFSEPPNNEQFF
TRBD2	TRBV6-5	TRBJ2-1	NA	TGTGCCAGCAGTCAGGGACTAGCGGGAGTTGAGCAGTTCTTC	CASSQGLAGVEQFF
NA	TRBV18	TRBJ1-1	NA	TGTGCCAGCTCACCAAGCGGGACCCTGGGCACTGAAGCTTTCTTT	CASSPSGTLGTEAFF
TRBD2	TRBV27	TRBJ2-7	once	TGTGCCAGCAGTTCCGAAGCGGGAGGGCTCTACGAGCAGTACTTC	CASSSEAGGLYEQYF
NA	TRBV19	TRBJ1-2	NA	TGTGCCAGTACCAGCCTTCTGGGGGGACGACCGAGGAACTATGGCTACACCTTC	CASTSLLGGRPRNYGYTF
NA	TRBV7-9	TRBJ1-1	NA	TGTGCCAGCAGCTCCGGAGGGGCCCGTCAGGGCGGTAGTAACACTGAAGCTTTCTTT	CASSSGGARQGGSNTEAFF
TRBD2	TRBV30	TRBJ2-1	NA	TGTGCCTGGAAGATTGGGAGGGCCCGGGAGCAGTTCTTC	CAWKIGRAREQFF
NA	TRBV5-1	TRBJ1-4	NA	TGCGCCAGCAGCTTGGCGCAGGGGAAGGGTGAAAAACTGTTTTTT	CASSLAQGKGEKLFF
TRBD1	TRBV18	TRBJ2-5	NA	TGTGCCAGCTCGGTGGACAGGCGTCAAGAGACCCAGTACTTC	CASSVDRRQETQYF
TRBD2	TRBV28	TRBJ2-7	NA	TGTGCCAGCAGTTTCTCGGGGAGGGGTAGTCCCTACGAGCAGTACTTC	CASSFSGRGSPYEQYF